The T cell receptor beta chain described here comes from a study of CD8+ T cells in alopecia areata. Study-level background: The study gave treated patients oral tofacitinib at 5 to 10 mg twice daily.

RNA extraction and reverse transcription yielded cDNA as sequencing template. Profiled with immunoSEQ multiplex PCR; TCRdb holds only in-frame clones, not every one. This sample carries over 150,000 clones, 59% of them seen once, and the ten largest clones take roughly 14%. Germline-derived CDR1 and CDR2 are SGHDT and YYEEEE. The V end was cut by 3 bases, the J end by 2 bases, with 3 bases between. CDR3 length equals 11 residues. This clone was found a few times. A FACSAria was used to sort CD4+ and CD8+ T cells. These cells came from PBMCs. The gene calls are TRBV5-6 and TRBJ2-7; D unclear. This sample comprised CD4+ T cells sorted from blood, obtained at week 0. The origin of this receptor is a human donor with alopecia areata. The CDR3 bases are TGTGCCAGCAGCTCCCCCTACGAGCAGTACTTC. Amino acids: CASSSPYEQYF.